Sequencing of this T cell receptor beta chain was carried out in a study of memory CD4+ T cells and cytomegalovirus serostatus. Single viable CD3+CD4+CD8-CD45RO+ cells were sorted as the memory CD4+ T cells. Using immunoSEQ multiplex PCR, the repertoire was profiled, and TCRdb retains in-frame clones only, with some absent. The sample lists 41,000 or so clones, around 75% occurring once. This sequence was found in an adult in good health and CMV-seronegative. The source material was memory CD4+ T cells from blood.

CDR3 in amino acids: CASSPRDRGNTDTQYF. The DNA of the CDR3 is TGTGCCAGCTCACCACGGGACAGGGGAAACACAGATACGCAGTATTTT. The chain recombines TRBV18 with TRBJ2-3, with 10 bases lining up with TRBD1. The CDR3 has 16 amino acids. Unmatched junction bases numbered 3, after V lost 1 base and J lost 2 bases. Germline values: CDR1 KGHSH, CDR2 LQKENI.